Listed here are 15 T cell receptor beta chains from one sample, sequenced in a study of memory CD4+ T cells and cytomegalovirus serostatus. Here immunoSEQ multiplex PCR was the method, and the copy in TCRdb shows in-frame clones only, minus some. The sample has roughly 50,000 clones, more than 70% seen once; the top ten hold just under 0.5%. Single viable CD3+CD4+CD8-CD45RO+ cells were sorted as the memory CD4+ T cells. The specimen sequenced was memory CD4+ T cells from blood. These receptors all stem from an adult in good health and CMV-seronegative. Some clones in this sample may be carry-over from other donors' samples.

The genes are TRBV28 and TRBJ1-6, with 9 bases aligning to TRBD1. The CDR3 runs to 14 residues. J lost 7 bases, V lost 7 bases, and 5 bases had no gene match. The V gene's germline CDR1 is MDHEN and CDR2 SYDVKM. CDR3 loop: CASKAGTGNSPLHF. DNA of the CDR3: TGTGCCAGCAAGGCCGGGACAGGGAATTCACCCCTCCACTTT.

The J gene is TRBJ1-3, the V gene TRBV19; the D gene is possibly TRBD1 (6 bases). The CDR3 contains 13 residues. Germline values: CDR1 LNHDA, CDR2 SQIVND (reference sequence). V was pared by 8 bases and J by 11 bases, with 19 bases between. The CDR3 DNA is TGTGCCAGTCTCCAACTCGGGGGCACCCCCATATATTTT. Its translation: CASLQLGGTPIYF.

This clone was seen only once. The gene calls are TRBV20-1 and TRBJ2-3; the D is unclear. This CDR3 contains 11 residues. V lost 3 bases and J lost 1, with 2 bases in between. The germline V gene has CDR1 DFQATT and CDR2 SNEGSKA (reference sequence). CDR3 bases: TGCAGTGCTAGCGGCACAGATACGCAGTATTTT. Amino acid sequence: CSASGTDTQYF.

The chain employs TRBV9 and TRBJ1-1; TRBD1 matches at 11 bases. The CDR3 is 15 residues long. The germline CDR1 and CDR2 sequences are SGDLS and YYNGEE. The V and J ends lost 4 bases and 5 bases, in that order; junction bases with no gene match: 7. The CDR3 sequence is CASSPGQGARTEAFF. In DNA form, the CDR3 reads TGTGCCAGCAGCCCAGGACAGGGGGCGCGAACTGAAGCTTTCTTT.

This sequence joins TRBV5-8 and TRBJ2-7; D remains ambiguous. Trimming took 4 bases from V and 3 from J, leaving 17 bases between them. CDR3 size: 15 residues. Germline assignment: CDR1 SGHTS and CDR2 YDEGEE. CDR3 nucleotide sequence: TGTGCCAGCAGCCTGATCGGGCAGACACTCTACGAGCAGTACTTC. Translating it yields CASSLIGQTLYEQYF.

This sequence joins TRBV5-5 and TRBJ1-6, with TRBD1 matching 8 bases. Germline-derived CDR1 and CDR2 are SGHKS and YYEKEE (reference sequence). V shed 2 bases, J shed 6 bases, and the junction held 7 bases outside the gene matches. The CDR3 length is 16 residues. CDR3 DNA sequence: TGTGCCAGCAGCTTTAATGGACAGGGTGGTAATTCACCCCTCCACTTT. Its protein is CASSFNGQGGNSPLHF.

This clone has just one count. V is TRBV19 and J is TRBJ2-2, with D possibly being TRBD2 (6 bases). The CDR3 sequence is 16 residues long. Germline V CDR1 and CDR2: LNHDA, SQIVND (reference sequence). V shed 4 bases and J shed 0 bases, with 12 bases lying between them. CDR3 in DNA: TGTGCCAGTAGTACAACCGGGACTTCGAACACCGGGGAGCTGTTTTTT. Its translation is CASSTTGTSNTGELFF.

This clone was found once. The chain recombines TRBV28 with TRBJ1-3; D call uncertain. The CDR3 runs 15 residues. CDR1 is MDHEN, CDR2 SYDVKM, per germline. V lost 7 bases and J lost 3, with 16 bases in between. The CDR3 loop is CASNANAHLGNTIYF. CDR3 DNA: TGTGCCAGCAACGCCAATGCACACCTTGGAAACACCATATATTTT.

The chain recombines TRBV7-8 with TRBJ2-1, with no clear D. CDR3 length: 12 amino acids. V lost 4 bases and J lost 12, with 13 bases in between. Germline CDR1 is SGHVS and CDR2 is FQNEAQ. CDR3 bases: TGTGCCAGCAGCTCAAAGTCGGGTGTGCAGTTCTTC. Translation gives CASSSKSGVQFF.

The DNA for the CDR3 is TGCAGCGTTGGGTCATTCAACCCTAGGGGACTAGGTATCTACGAGCAGTACTTC. It specifies CSVGSFNPRGLGIYEQYF. The V call is TRBV29-1, the J call TRBJ2-7, with 8 nucleotides matching TRBD2. Germline values: CDR1 SQVTM, CDR2 ANQGSEA. The CDR3 runs to 18 residues. With V trimmed by 4 bases and J by 3 bases, 20 bases remained unmatched.

This clone has more than one count but fewer than ten. CDR3 DNA sequence: TGTGCCAGCAGCTTAGGGGCAGATACGCAGTATTTT. Its translation: CASSLGADTQYF. The chain couples TRBV7-8 to TRBJ2-3; no definite D call. Trimming took off 1 base at V and 4 bases at J, with 3 bases between the two ends. Germline V gives CDR1 SGHVS, CDR2 FQNEAQ. This CDR3 has 12 residues.

The chain recombines TRBV5-4 with TRBJ2-3, with TRBD2 matching 11 bases. The CDR3 spans 17 residues. V lost 1 base, J lost 0 bases, and 4 bases stayed unmatched. Germline lookup yields CDR1 SGHNT and CDR2 YYREEE (reference sequence). The CDR3 DNA reads TGTGCCAGCAGCTTGCCTAGCGGGAGGAGTAGCACAGATACGCAGTATTTT. It translates to CASSLPSGRSSTDTQYF. Full variable domain (missing parts from reference TRBV5-4 and TRBJ2-3): ETGVTQSPTHLIKTRGQQVTLRCSSQSGHNTVSWYQQALGQGPQFIFQYYREEENGRGNFPPRFSGLQFPNYSSELNVNALELDDSALYLCASSLPSGRSSTDTQYFGPGTRLTVL.

The chain carries TRBV6-1 and TRBJ2-7, with TRBD1 matching over 9 bases. Germline V gene sequence: CDR1 MNHNS, CDR2 SASEGT. The CDR3 totals 13 residues. The V and J ends lost 6 bases and 6 bases, in that order; junction bases with no gene match: 6. CDR3: CASSEGQGVEQYF. CDR3 bases: TGTGCCAGCAGCGAGGGACAGGGTGTCGAGCAGTACTTC.

The chain joins TRBV19 to TRBJ2-3, with 7 nucleotides matching TRBD2. V lost 6 bases, J lost 5 bases, and 8 bases stayed unmatched. Germline V gives CDR1 LNHDA, CDR2 SQIVND (reference sequence). The CDR3 extends over 14 amino acids. The CDR3 nucleotides read TGTGCCAGTAGGGGGAGGGAGGCGGGAGATACGCAGTATTTT. Translation gives CASRGREAGDTQYF.

This sequence joins TRBV27 and TRBJ1-5, with D possibly being TRBD1 (5 bases). Per the germline V gene, CDR1 is MNHEY and CDR2 is SMNVEV (reference sequence). The CDR3 has 13 amino acids. The V end was cut by 3 bases, the J end by 4 bases, with 7 bases between. This chain's CDR3 is CASSFRENQPQHF. The CDR3 DNA reads TGTGCCAGCAGTTTCAGGGAAAATCAGCCCCAGCATTTT.